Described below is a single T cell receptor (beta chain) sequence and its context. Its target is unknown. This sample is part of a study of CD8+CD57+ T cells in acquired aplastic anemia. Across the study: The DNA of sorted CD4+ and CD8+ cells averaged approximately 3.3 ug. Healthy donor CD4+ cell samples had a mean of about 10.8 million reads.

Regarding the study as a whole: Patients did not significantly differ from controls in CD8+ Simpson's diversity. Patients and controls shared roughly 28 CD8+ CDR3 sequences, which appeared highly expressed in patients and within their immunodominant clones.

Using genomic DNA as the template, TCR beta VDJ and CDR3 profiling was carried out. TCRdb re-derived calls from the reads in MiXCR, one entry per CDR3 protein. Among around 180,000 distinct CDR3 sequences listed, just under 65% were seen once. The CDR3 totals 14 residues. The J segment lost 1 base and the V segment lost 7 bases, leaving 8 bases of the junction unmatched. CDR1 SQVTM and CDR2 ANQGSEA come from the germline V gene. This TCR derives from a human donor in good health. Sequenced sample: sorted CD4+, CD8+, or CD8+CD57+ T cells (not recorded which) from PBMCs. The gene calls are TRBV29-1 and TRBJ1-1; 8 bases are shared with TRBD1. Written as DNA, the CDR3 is TGCAGCGCCCTGGACAGGGCCGGGAACACTGAAGCTTTCTTT. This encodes CSALDRAGNTEAFF. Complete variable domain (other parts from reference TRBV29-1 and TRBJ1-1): SAVISQKPSRDICQRGTSLTIQCQVDSQVTMMFWYRQQPGQSLTLIATANQGSEATYESGFVIDKFPISRPNLTFSTLTVSNMSPEDSSIYLCSALDRAGNTEAFFGQGTRLTVV.